The T cell receptor (beta chain) under discussion was sequenced for a study of shared clonotypes between healthy human individuals. The CDR3 length is 17 residues. The V gene's germline CDR1 is KGHSH and CDR2 LQKENI. V dropped 4 bases and J dropped 0; count of bases not matched to a gene: 12. Findings of the study overall: Larger estimated richness was generally seen in naive subsets than in memory subsets. Sequencing depth was predicted to influence how clonotypes are shared among donors.

Notes on this clone: The antigen is unknown.

Assay runs were performed at deep level. Repertoires were generated with immunoSEQ multiplex PCR, while TCRdb's copy carries only in-frame clones and drops some. The sample holds just over 2,000,000 clones, roughly 96% seen once. The TCR sequence derives from a man between 18 and 35 years old in good health. The chain combines TRBV18 with TRBJ2-7, with TRBD1 matching 7 bases. Sequenced material: naive CD4+ T cells sorted from blood. The subset denotes: CD45RA+ positively selected. The CDR3 DNA reads TGTGCCAGCTCACTCGTCCGAAATAGGGACAGCTCCTACGAGCAGTACTTC. It translates to CASSLVRNRDSSYEQYF.